This T cell receptor beta chain was obtained from a study of T cells in Graves' hyperthyroidism and ophthalmopathy. Researchers took RNA transcripts and amplified the TCR beta CDR3 regions from them. During a first-round RT-PCR of the TCR CDR3, the HTBI primer set was used. TCRdb re-derived calls from the multiplex PCR reads in MiXCR, one entry per CDR3 protein. The repertoire includes around 610,000 distinct CDR3 sequences, roughly 15% of them detected once, and 3.5% to 4.5% sits in the top ten. Study observations and caveats: Blood held most thyroid clonotypes expanded above 0.001 frequency.

Disease duration was under 3 months in the ophthalmopathy patients, who also had a Clinical Activity Score of at least 3 and a NOSPECS grade of at least 4. On this clonotype itself: Its antigen is as yet unknown.

Germline CDR1 reads SNHLY; CDR2 reads FYNNEI. The CDR3 extends over 15 amino acids. J was trimmed by 2 bases and V by 7 bases; bases with no gene match: 2. V gene TRBV2 combines with J gene TRBJ2-3; 14 bases are a match to TRBD2. The sequenced sample consisted of blood. The source is a woman between 40 and 50 years old with Graves' ophthalmopathy. CDR3 in amino acids: CASMGLAGDTDTQYF. CDR3 bases: TGTGCCAGCATGGGACTAGCGGGAGACACAGATACGCAGTATTTT.